This T cell receptor beta chain was identified during a study of identical twins. Healthy Caucasians provided all donations. The cDNA had a unique molecular identifier and a template-switch universal primer site. TCRdb redid the calling of the 5' RACE reads with MiXCR, one entry per CDR3 protein. The profile shows approximately 260,000 distinct CDR3 sequences, approximately 8.3% of them singletons. CDR1 and CDR2 (germline): MNHEY, SVGAGI. The V and J ends lost 0 bases and 6 bases respectively, with 8 bases between them. The CDR3 is 14 residues long. This clonotype was seen a few times. Its antigen is unidentified. Notes on the study in general: Out-of-frame sharing of TCR alpha in monozygotic twins was underestimated by models. With abundant cord blood beta clonotypes, insertions were fewer; memory repertoires showed no such pattern.

This sample also appeared in a second study, on yellow fever vaccine responses in identical twins.

The specimen sequenced was CD8+ T cells sorted from blood. V gene TRBV6-5 combines with J gene TRBJ2-2, with unresolved D. The origin of this receptor is a woman aged 18-29 years in good health. This chain's CDR3 is CASSYSWEAGELFF. CDR3 in DNA: TGTGCCAGCAGTTACTCTTGGGAAGCCGGGGAGCTGTTTTTT.